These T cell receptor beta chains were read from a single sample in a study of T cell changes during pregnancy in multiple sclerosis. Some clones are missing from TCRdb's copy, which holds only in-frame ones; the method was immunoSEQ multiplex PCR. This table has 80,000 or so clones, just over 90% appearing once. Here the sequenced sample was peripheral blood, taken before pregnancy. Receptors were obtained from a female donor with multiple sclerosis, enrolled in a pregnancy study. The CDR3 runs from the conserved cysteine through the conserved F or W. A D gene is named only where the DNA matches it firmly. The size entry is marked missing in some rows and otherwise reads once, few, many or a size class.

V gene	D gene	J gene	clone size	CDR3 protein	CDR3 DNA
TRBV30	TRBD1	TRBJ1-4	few	CASDQGDEKLFF	TGTGCCTCTGATCAGGGGGATGAAAAACTGTTTTTT
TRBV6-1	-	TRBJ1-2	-	CASRPWGSAGYTF	TGTGCCAGCAGGCCATGGGGCAGTGCAGGCTACACCTTC
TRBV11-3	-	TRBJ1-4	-	CASSLGPGEGREKLFF	TGTGCCAGCAGCTTAGGTCCGGGGGAAGGACGAGAAAAACTGTTTTTT
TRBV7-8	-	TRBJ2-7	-	CASSLTGREQYF	TGTGCCAGCAGCTTAACAGGGCGGGAGCAGTACTTC
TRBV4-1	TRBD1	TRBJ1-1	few	CASSLIGQGPRRVAFF	TGCGCCAGCAGCCTGATCGGACAGGGGCCGAGGAGAGTCGCTTTCTTT
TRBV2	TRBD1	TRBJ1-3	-	CASREQGTGNTIYF	TGTGCCAGCAGAGAACAGGGGACAGGAAACACCATATATTTT
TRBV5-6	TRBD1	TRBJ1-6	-	CASSLVDRALSPLHF	TGTGCCAGCAGCTTGGTGGACAGGGCGCTTTCACCCCTCCACTTT
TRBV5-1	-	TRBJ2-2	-	CASSLGRTGELFF	TGCGCCAGCAGCCTGGGCAGGACCGGGGAGCTGTTTTTT
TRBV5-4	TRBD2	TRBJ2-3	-	CASSLSGGVTDTQYF	TGTGCCAGCAGCTTGAGCGGGGGTGTCACAGATACGCAGTATTTT
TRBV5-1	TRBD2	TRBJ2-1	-	CASRLAGRSYNEQFF	TGCGCCAGCAGGCTAGCGGGGCGCTCCTACAATGAGCAGTTCTTC
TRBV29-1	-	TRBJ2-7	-	CSVESGYEQYF	TGCAGCGTTGAATCCGGCTACGAGCAGTACTTC
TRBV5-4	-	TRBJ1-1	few	CASSGLSTEAFF	TGTGCCAGCAGCGGGCTATCCACTGAAGCTTTCTTT
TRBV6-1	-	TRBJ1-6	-	CASSELSSYNSPLHF	TGTGCCAGCAGTGAACTGAGCTCCTATAATTCACCCCTCCACTTT
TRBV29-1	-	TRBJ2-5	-	CSVSGVQETQYF	TGCAGCGTGTCAGGGGTCCAAGAGACCCAGTACTTC
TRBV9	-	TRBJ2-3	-	CASSGLENTQYF	TGTGCCAGCAGCGGCCTCGAGAATACGCAGTATTTT
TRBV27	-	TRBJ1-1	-	CASSPSGMNTEAFF	TGTGCCAGCAGTCCCTCAGGGATGAACACTGAAGCTTTCTTT
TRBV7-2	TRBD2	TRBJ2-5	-	CASSLAGGQGETQYF	TGTGCCAGCAGCCTAGCGGGGGGGCAAGGAGAGACCCAGTACTTC
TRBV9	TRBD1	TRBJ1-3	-	CASSEPTGGLTGNTIYF	TGTGCCAGCAGCGAACCTACAGGGGGCTTGACTGGAAACACCATATATTTT
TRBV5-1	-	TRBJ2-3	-	CASSHLKEKLGNTQYF	TGCGCCAGCAGTCACCTCAAGGAGAAACTAGGGAATACGCAGTATTTT
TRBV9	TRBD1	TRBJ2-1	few	CASSARQGSSYNEQFF	TGTGCCAGCAGCGCAAGACAGGGAAGCTCCTACAATGAGCAGTTCTTC
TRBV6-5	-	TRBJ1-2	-	CASRRTVNYGYTF	TGTGCCAGCAGACGAACAGTTAACTATGGCTACACCTTC
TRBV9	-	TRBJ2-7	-	CASSARGSEQYF	TGTGCCAGCAGCGCCAGGGGAAGCGAGCAGTACTTC
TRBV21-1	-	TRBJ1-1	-	CASSKKGIDRSRGMNTEAFF	TGTGCCAGCAGCAAAAAGGGAATCGACAGGTCGAGGGGTATGAACACTGAAGCTTTCTTT
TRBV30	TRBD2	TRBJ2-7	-	CAWGGDRLARHEQYF	TGTGCCTGGGGAGGAGATAGACTAGCCCGCCACGAGCAGTACTTC
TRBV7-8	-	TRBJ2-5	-	CASSLAGGAETQYF	TGTGCCAGCAGCTTAGCAGGCGGGGCCGAGACCCAGTACTTC
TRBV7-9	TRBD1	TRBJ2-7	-	CASSPGQVSYEQYF	TGTGCCAGCAGCCCGGGACAGGTCTCCTACGAGCAGTACTTC
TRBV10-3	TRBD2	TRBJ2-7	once	CAINSAGGTDYEQYF	TGTGCCATCAACTCGGCGGGGGGGACAGACTACGAGCAGTACTTC
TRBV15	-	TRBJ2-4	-	CATSTVQALGQPGLQYF	TGTGCCACCAGCACGGTTCAGGCACTGGGCCAACCAGGGCTTCAGTACTTC
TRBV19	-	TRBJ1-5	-	CASKGLTDNQPQHF	TGTGCCAGTAAAGGGTTGACAGATAATCAGCCCCAGCATTTT
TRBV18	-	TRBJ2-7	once	CASSGRGYEQYF	TGTGCCAGCTCAGGTAGGGGCTACGAGCAGTACTTC
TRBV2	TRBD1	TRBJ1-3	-	CASSDGQGQGNTIYF	TGTGCCAGCAGTGACGGACAGGGGCAAGGAAACACCATATATTTT
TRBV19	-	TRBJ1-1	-	CASRGLGGRGTEAFF	TGTGCCAGTAGGGGGTTGGGGGGACGAGGCACTGAAGCTTTCTTT
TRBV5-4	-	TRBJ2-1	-	CASSPSSSYNEQFF	TGTGCCAGCAGCCCCTCCAGCTCCTACAATGAGCAGTTCTTC
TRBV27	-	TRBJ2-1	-	CASSFLGGGLYNEQFF	TGTGCCAGCAGTTTCTTGGGCGGGGGCCTTTACAATGAGCAGTTCTTC
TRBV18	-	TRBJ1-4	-	CASSPRSGTNEKLFF	TGTGCCAGCTCACCTAGAAGTGGAACTAATGAAAAACTGTTTTTT
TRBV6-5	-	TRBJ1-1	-	CASSRHRSGTEAFF	TGTGCCAGCAGTCGCCATCGGTCTGGCACTGAAGCTTTCTTT
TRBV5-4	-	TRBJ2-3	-	CASSGGADVDTQYF	TGTGCCAGCAGTGGGGGGGCCGATGTAGATACGCAGTATTTT
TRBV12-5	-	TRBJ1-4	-	CASGLVRGGTNEKLFF	TGTGCTAGTGGTTTGGTACGGGGAGGGACTAATGAAAAACTGTTTTTT
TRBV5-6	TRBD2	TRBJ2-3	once	CASSLGVGGSRADTQYF	TGTGCCAGCAGCTTGGGGGTGGGGGGGAGTCGGGCAGATACGCAGTATTTT
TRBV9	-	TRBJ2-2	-	CASSVGANTGELFF	TGTGCCAGCAGCGTAGGCGCGAACACCGGGGAGCTGTTTTTT
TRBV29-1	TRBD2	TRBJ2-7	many	CSVVRGDSYEQYF	TGCAGCGTTGTACGGGGGGACTCCTACGAGCAGTACTTC
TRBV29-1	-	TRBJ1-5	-	CSVGQNSNQPQHF	TGCAGCGTCGGACAGAATAGCAATCAGCCCCAGCATTTT
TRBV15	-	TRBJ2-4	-	CATSNRDKNIQYF	TGTGCCACCAGCAACAGAGACAAAAACATTCAGTACTTC
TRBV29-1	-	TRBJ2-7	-	CSVARGSYEQYF	TGCAGCGTTGCACGGGGGTCCTACGAGCAGTACTTC
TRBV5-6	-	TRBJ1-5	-	CASSFWRDNQPQHF	TGTGCCAGCAGCTTCTGGAGGGACAATCAGCCCCAGCATTTT
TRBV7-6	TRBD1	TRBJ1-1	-	CASSPGGNTEAFF	TGTGCCAGCAGCCCAGGGGGGAACACTGAAGCTTTCTTT
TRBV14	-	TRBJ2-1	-	CATQVPSSYNEQFF	TGTGCCACCCAGGTACCCAGCTCCTACAATGAGCAGTTCTTC
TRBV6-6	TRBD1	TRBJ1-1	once	CASSYSGQGAEAFF	TGTGCCAGCAGTTACTCGGGGCAGGGGGCTGAAGCTTTCTTT
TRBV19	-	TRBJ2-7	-	CASSIDRGSSYEQYF	TGTGCCAGTAGTATAGACCGGGGTAGCTCCTACGAGCAGTACTTC